This T cell receptor beta chain was captured in a study of cytomegalovirus exposure and HLA in healthy donors. On the study more broadly: There were about 86 million unique TCRs (from HLA-typed donors) in an early data release.

13 Jbeta primers and 60 Vbeta primers were used for the PCR. Generated by immunoSEQ multiplex PCR, the TCRdb table keeps only in-frame clones and is missing some. The sample lists about 180,000 clones, roughly 82% seen once, with 1.5% in the top ten. CDR3 length: 14 residues. Germline V lookup: CDR1 SGHVS, CDR2 FQNEAQ. The V gene end was trimmed by 2 bases and the J gene end by 8 bases; junction bases not matched to a gene: 7. The J gene is TRBJ1-1, the V gene TRBV7-8; 8 positions agree with TRBD1. The TCR originated in a man aged 35-49 years in good health and CMV-seronegative. Sequenced: PBMCs. The chain's CDR3 is CASSLWSGGMEAFF. The CDR3 DNA sequence: TGTGCCAGCAGCTTATGGTCAGGGGGCATGGAAGCTTTCTTT.